This T cell receptor (beta chain) is from a study of chemoradiotherapy in HPV16-positive cancers. This CDR3 is built from 14 residues. The germline V gene encodes CDR1 SQVTM and CDR2 ANQGSEA. V trimming: 8 bases; J trimming: 0 bases; junction bases outside the gene matches: 6. Using immunoSEQ multiplex PCR, the repertoire was profiled, and TCRdb retains in-frame clones only, with some absent. The sample has approximately 30,000 clones; about 91% are singletons. V and J are TRBV29-1 and TRBJ2-3; 9 bases map to TRBD2. The specimen was blood, collected from a patient who underwent chemoradiotherapy. This sequence originates from a human donor with HPV-associated anogenital cancer. CDR3 bases: TGCAGCCTGACTAGCGGAGCTAGCACAGATACGCAGTATTTT. The encoded protein is CSLTSGASTDTQYF.